One and the same sample provided the 18 T cell receptor beta chains below, sequenced in a study of T-cell memory formation after mild COVID-19. TCRdb reprocessed the 5' RACE reads via MiXCR and lists one record per CDR3 protein. The data hold over 120,000 distinct CDR3 sequences, with 15% to 20% observed a single time. Sequenced input: PBMCs or a T cell subset sorted from them (not recorded which). These TCRs come from an adult woman who had mild COVID-19 (a few samples of this study predate the infection). Cell type and time point are not known.

This clonotype occurred a few times. The rearrangement uses TRBV3-1 and TRBJ1-5, with D uncertain. Per germline, CDR1 LGHDT and CDR2 YNNKEL (reference sequence). The CDR3 is made up of 13 amino acids. The V end lost 2 bases, the J end lost 0 bases, and 2 bases lay between the germline ends. The CDR3 DNA follows: TGTGCCAGCAGCCAAACTAGCAATCAGCCCCAGCATTTT. Translated: CASSQTSNQPQHF.

The chain is built from TRBV5-1 and TRBJ2-3; 7 bases are a match to TRBD1. This CDR3 contains 17 residues. Per the germline V gene, CDR1 is SGHRS and CDR2 is YFSETQ. V lost 5 bases, J lost 1 base, and 13 bases stayed unmatched. The CDR3 DNA reads as TGCGCCAGCAGATCCGGATATAACAGGGGCGGCACAGATACGCAGTATTTT. The encoded protein is CASRSGYNRGGTDTQYF.

V gene TRBV20-1 combines with J gene TRBJ2-5; TRBD2 is a possible D gene (5 bases). Trimming stripped 1 base from V and 4 bases from J, with 13 bases between. This CDR3 comprises 14 residues. Germline assignment: CDR1 DFQATT and CDR2 SNEGSKA (reference sequence). CDR3 in amino acids: CSARAQLLGETQYF. CDR3 in DNA: TGCAGTGCTAGAGCACAGTTACTAGGAGAGACCCAGTACTTC.

The chain is built from TRBV18 and TRBJ2-3; 9 bases align to TRBD2. This CDR3 spans 15 amino acids. V trimming: 2 bases; J trimming: 2 bases; junction bases outside the gene matches: 2. The V gene's germline CDR1 is KGHSH and CDR2 LQKENI. The DNA for the CDR3 is TGTGCCAGCTCACCATTAGCGGGAGTCACAGATACGCAGTATTTT. Amino acids: CASSPLAGVTDTQYF. Based on the CDR3 plus reference TRBV18 and TRBJ2-3, the full variable domain is NAGVMQNPRHLVRRRGQEARLRCSPMKGHSHVYWYRQLPEEGLKFMVYLQKENIIDESGMPKERFSAEFPKEGPSILRIQQVVRGDSAAYFCASSPLAGVTDTQYFGPGTRLTVL.

This clonotype was counted between two and nine times. This chain joins TRBV5-1 and TRBJ2-7; 7 bases map to TRBD1. V shed 0 bases and J 3 bases; nucleotides not matched to a gene: 9. CDR1 and CDR2 (germline): SGHRS, YFSETQ. CDR3 length: 16 residues. The CDR3 DNA sequence: TGCGCCAGCAGCTTGGAGCCGGGACAGCACCACTACGAGCAGTACTTC. Amino acid sequence: CASSLEPGQHHYEQYF.

This clonotype has a handful of counts. CDR3 amino acids: CASSHVARPEQFF. The CDR3 DNA is TGCGCCAGCAGCCACGTGGCCAGACCCGAGCAGTTCTTC. The V call is TRBV4-1, the J call TRBJ2-1, with D unclear. The CDR3 length is 13 residues. Trimming cost V 3 bases and J 10 bases, with 13 bases left between them. CDR1 and CDR2 from the germline V gene are MGHRA and YSYEKL.

This clonotype showed up just a few times. The rearrangement joins TRBV5-5 to TRBJ2-7; D is perhaps TRBD2 (5 bases). Germline V CDR1 and CDR2: SGHKS, YYEKEE (reference sequence). The V end was cut by 2 bases, the J end by 4 bases, with 10 bases between. CDR3 length equals 13 residues. The CDR3 protein is CASSFREGYEQYF. As DNA, the CDR3 is TGTGCCAGCAGCTTTCGGGAAGGGTACGAGCAGTACTTC.

A single count supports this clonotype. A much bigger clone sits one base away, suggesting this may be a read error. This chain joins TRBV7-9 and TRBJ2-2; 10 nucleotides align to TRBD1. The CDR3 covers 15 residues. Germline V gene sequence: CDR1 SEHNR, CDR2 FQNEAQ (reference sequence). The ends lost 5 bases at V and 3 bases at J; junction bases unmatched: 3. The CDR3 loop reads CASSPGTGDTGELFF. The CDR3 DNA sequence: TGTGCCAGCAGCCCGGGGACAGGGGACACCGGGGAGCTGTTTTTT. The full variable domain, its missing parts supplied by reference TRBV7-9 and TRBJ2-2, is DTGVSQNPRHKITKRGQNVTFRCDPISEHNRLYWYRQTLGQGPEFLTYFQNEAQLEKSRLLSDRFSAERPKGSFSTLEIQRTEQGDSAMYLCASSPGTGDTGELFFGEGSRLTVL.

The chain combines TRBV7-2 with TRBJ1-3, with TRBD1 as a possible D gene (5 bases). This CDR3 is 15 amino acids long. CDR1 is SGHTA, CDR2 FQGNSA, per germline. Trimming took off 5 bases at V and 0 bases at J, with 11 bases between the two ends. The CDR3 DNA reads as TGTGCCAGCAGCCAAAGGGGCCCCTCTGGAAACACCATATATTTT. Translation: CASSQRGPSGNTIYF.

The chain couples TRBV6-1 to TRBJ2-5; D perhaps matches TRBD1 (5 bases). The CDR3 totals 13 residues. CDR1 and CDR2 (germline): MNHNS, SASEGT. V gave up 7 bases and J gave up 7 bases, with 16 bases separating them. The CDR3 region is CASNRQGWRTQYF. CDR3 DNA sequence: TGTGCCAGCAATCGGCAGGGATGGAGGACCCAGTACTTC.

The J gene is TRBJ2-1, the V gene TRBV11-3; 8 bases match TRBD1. CDR1 and CDR2 from the germline V gene are SGHNT and YENEEA. This CDR3 region has 16 residues. The trim removed 2 bases at V and 4 bases at J, leaving 7 bases unmatched. This chain's CDR3 is CASSLSQGEIYNEQFF. In nucleotides, the CDR3 is TGTGCCAGCAGCTTATCACAGGGGGAGATTTACAATGAGCAGTTCTTC.

This clonotype has only a few counts. The V call is TRBV20-1, the J call TRBJ2-1; TRBD2 matches at 8 bases. CDR3 length equals 15 residues. Germline loops: CDR1 DFQATT, CDR2 SNEGSKA (reference sequence). The junction had 7 bases not matched to a gene; V was cut back by 1 base and J by 5 bases. Here the CDR3 DNA reads TGCAGTGCTAGAGTCGGGACTAGGGGCGACAATGAGCAGTTCTTC. Translated: CSARVGTRGDNEQFF.

V is TRBV6-6 and J is TRBJ2-1, with 16 bases matching TRBD2. With 0 bases clipped from V and 9 bases from J, the junction kept 8 bases outside the gene matches. This CDR3 region has 18 residues. Germline V gene lookup returns CDR1 MNHNY and CDR2 SVGAGI (reference sequence). In DNA, the CDR3 is TGTGCCAGCAGTTACTCCTCCGGGACTAGCGGGGGGGCTGGTGAGCAGTTCTTC. It codes for CASSYSSGTSGGAGEQFF.

The chain has TRBV29-1 and TRBJ1-2, with 7 bases identical to TRBD1. With 6 bases clipped from V and 8 bases from J, the junction kept 21 bases outside the gene matches. In germline, CDR1 is SQVTM, CDR2 ANQGSEA. The CDR3 loop spans 16 amino acids. The CDR3 DNA sequence: TGCAGCGTCGAGCCTACAGGGGTGAAAGGATTCTGGGGCTACACCTTC. Protein: CSVEPTGVKGFWGYTF.

The rearrangement uses TRBV12-3 or TRBV12-4 and TRBJ2-1, with 15 nucleotides matching TRBD2. CDR3 length: 14 residues. After removal of 7 bases from V and 9 bases from J, the junction contained 4 bases not matched to a gene. The CDR3 nucleotides read TGTGCCAGCACCCCGGGACTAGCGGGAGGTGAGCAGTTCTTC. It yields the protein CASTPGLAGGEQFF.

This clonotype was picked up a small number of times. Germline is not matched at one junction end, which may reflect a read error. The V gene is TRBV24-1, the J gene TRBJ1-2; D may be TRBD1 (6 bases). The CDR3 totals 14 residues. Germline V gene lookup returns CDR1 KGHDR and CDR2 SFDVKD. CDR3 DNA sequence: TGTGCCACCAGTGAGAACAGGGTTAACTACGGCTACACCTTC. Its protein is CATSENRVNYGYTF.

V usage is TRBV12-3 or TRBV12-4 and J usage is TRBJ2-2; D gene unclear. V was shortened by 6 bases and J by 2 bases, with 13 bases between the two germline ends. This CDR3 spans 15 amino acids. CDR3 in amino acids: CASSNRAPNTGELFF. The CDR3 coding sequence is TGTGCCAGCAGCAACCGGGCCCCAAACACCGGGGAGCTGTTTTTT.

There are a few counts of this clonotype. The V and J genes are TRBV29-1 and TRBJ1-1, with 10 bases that match TRBD1. The trim removed 7 bases at V and 0 bases at J, leaving 5 bases unmatched. This CDR3 spans 14 amino acids. Germline-derived CDR1 and CDR2 are SQVTM and ANQGSEA. The CDR3 loop reads CSGGQGGVNTEAFF. The CDR3 DNA sequence: TGCAGCGGAGGACAGGGGGGTGTGAACACTGAAGCTTTCTTT.